The T cell receptor beta chain described here comes from a study of blood T cell repertoires in COVID-19. Study context: The analysed material was cDNA or gDNA that came from T cells, B-cell-depleted T cells, or PBMCs.

V dropped 4 bases and J dropped 4; count of bases not matched to a gene: 7. Germline V gives CDR1 SGDLS, CDR2 YYNGEE. This CDR3 contains 15 residues. Methods used by the authors: Nucleated cell counts were estimated from reference gene primer amplification. Clones were read by immunoSEQ multiplex PCR, and TCRdb kept only the in-frame ones, dropping some. V, J and clone size were drawn from that table, and D and trimming were deduced from the DNA. The sample consists of about 70,000 clones, around 79% of them appearing once. The V gene is TRBV9, the J gene TRBJ2-7, with TRBD2 identical over 11 bases. The sample consisted of peripheral blood. This receptor was obtained from a woman between 65 and 79 years old with acute or convalescent COVID-19. The CDR3 reads CASSPRLAGKYEQYF. The CDR3 region has the DNA TGTGCCAGCAGCCCCAGACTAGCGGGGAAGTACGAGCAGTACTTC.